This T cell receptor (beta chain) stems from a study of blood T cell repertoires in COVID-19. Sequencing was performed with immunoSEQ multiplex PCR; in TCRdb, only in-frame clones are kept and a portion is missing. The sample carries about 440,000 clones, roughly 91% recorded once. The CDR3 contains 16 residues. In germline, CDR1 is LGHNT, CDR2 FRNRAP. V trimming: 6 bases; J trimming: 2 bases; junction bases outside the gene matches: 4. The rearrangement joins TRBV12-5 to TRBJ2-1; 13 nucleotides agree with TRBD2. This TCR was recovered from a woman aged 30 to 39 with acute or convalescent COVID-19. Source material: peripheral blood. The CDR3 here is CASGPTSGGAYNEQFF. CDR3 in DNA: TGTGCTAGTGGCCCTACTAGCGGGGGGGCCTACAATGAGCAGTTCTTC. Looking up the rest from reference TRBV12-5 and TRBJ2-1 gives the full variable domain: DARVTQTPRHKVTEMGQEVTMRCQPILGHNTVFWYRQTMMQGLELLAYFRNRAPLDDSGMPKDRFSAEMPDATLATLKIQPSEPRDSAVYFCASGPTSGGAYNEQFFGPGTRLTVL.